This T cell receptor beta chain was identified in a study of blood T cell repertoires in COVID-19. Across the study: There were acute and convalescent COVID-19 samples, and they came from the United States, Italy and Spain. Sources were T cells, B-cell-depleted T cells, or PBMCs; the material itself was cDNA or gDNA.

Original processing methods: Reference gene primer amplification gave estimated nucleated cell counts. Sequencing used immunoSEQ multiplex PCR; TCRdb keeps in-frame clones, though not all of them. The V and J calls and clone size were taken over from that table, and D and trimming were inferred from the DNA. Of approximately 71,000 clones listed, 65% to 80% are singletons. Deletions cut 6 bases from V and 7 bases from J, with 17 bases between. The germline gives CDR1 SGHRS, CDR2 YFSETQ. The CDR3 runs 14 residues. In its sample, this clone was seen once. This TCR came from a man between 60 and 75 years old with active or convalescent COVID-19. Material: peripheral blood. The chain is built from TRBV5-1 and TRBJ1-5, with D possibly TRBD1 on 6 matching bases. Here the CDR3 DNA reads TGCGCCAGCACTGATTCACCAGGGGCGCAGCCCCAGCATTTT. Translation gives CASTDSPGAQPQHF.